The rows below give T cell receptor beta chains drawn from one sample of a study of blood T cell repertoires in COVID-19. Libraries were prepared by immunoSEQ multiplex PCR; TCRdb keeps only in-frame clonotypes and omits some of them. This sample has around 450,000 clones, with nearly 90% found just once. The source material was PBMCs or T cells enriched from blood (not recorded which). These receptors were collected from a woman under 30 with acute COVID-19. The CDR3 runs from the conserved cysteine through the conserved F or W. The D gene is left open where the match is weak. Size is stated for part of the rows, as once, few or many counts, or as a class when the clone is expanded.

NA,NA,TRBJ2-7,TRBV5-8,TGTGCCAGCAACGACTTTGGTTTCTACGAGCAGTACTTC,CASNDFGFYEQYF
NA,TRBD1,TRBJ2-7,TRBV28,TGTGCCAGCGAAACTTACAGGGGAGAGAACGAGCAGTACTTC,CASETYRGENEQYF
NA,TRBD1,TRBJ2-2,TRBV4-3,TGCGCCAGCAGCCCCGGTCTTAGGGGGCAGAACACCGGGGAGCTGTTTTTT,CASSPGLRGQNTGELFF
NA,TRBD1,TRBJ1-1,TRBV7-8,TGTGCCAGCAGCCCAAAGCGGACAGGAGCTAACACTGAAGCTTTCTTT,CASSPKRTGANTEAFF
NA,NA,TRBJ1-2,TRBV5-1,TGCGCCAGCAGCTTGGAAGCGTCCGACTATGGCTACACCTTC,CASSLEASDYGYTF
once,NA,TRBJ1-4,TRBV30,TGTGCCTGCAACCGGGACGGGGGTGAAAAACTGTTTTTT,CACNRDGGEKLFF
NA,NA,TRBJ1-2,TRBV7-9,TGTGCCAGCAGCCCTGTTGTAGGGGAACATGGCTACACCTTC,CASSPVVGEHGYTF
NA,TRBD1,TRBJ1-1,TRBV12-3/TRBV12-4,TGTGCCAGCATTACTGACAGGGGGGGTGAAGCTTTCTTT,CASITDRGGEAFF
NA,TRBD1,TRBJ2-7,TRBV5-5,TGTGCCAGCAGCCCGAACAGGGGGGACGAGCAGTACTTC,CASSPNRGDEQYF
NA,NA,TRBJ1-6,TRBV7-6,TGTGCCAGCAGCTTAGCGGACACCCTTAATTCACCCCTCCACTTT,CASSLADTLNSPLHF
NA,NA,TRBJ1-5,TRBV6-5,TGTGCCAGCAGTTACACGGCAGGGATTGGGCAGCCCCAGCATTTT,CASSYTAGIGQPQHF
NA,NA,TRBJ1-3,TRBV18,TGTGCCAGCTCACCCCGGACCGGGACTGAGTCTGGAAACACCATATATTTT,CASSPRTGTESGNTIYF
NA,NA,TRBJ2-7,TRBV6-5,TGTGCCAGCGTGTTGGAGGTTGGGTACGAGCAGTACTTC,CASVLEVGYEQYF
NA,NA,TRBJ1-2,TRBV25-1,TGTGCCAGCAGTGAGGGCAGGGACTATGGCTACACCTTC,CASSEGRDYGYTF
NA,NA,TRBJ1-6,TRBV4-1,TGCGCCAGCAGCCAAGGGTGGGAGGGCGGTTCACCCCTCCACTTT,CASSQGWEGGSPLHF
NA,TRBD1,TRBJ1-5,TRBV19,TGTGCCAGTAGTATGCTGACAGGGGAACATCAGCCCCAGCATTTT,CASSMLTGEHQPQHF
NA,NA,TRBJ1-4,TRBV7-9,TGTGCCAGCAGCTTTGACGGGAATGAAAAACTGTTTTTT,CASSFDGNEKLFF
NA,NA,TRBJ2-1,TRBV5-1,TGCGCCAGCAGCTCCGGGACTCAAGACAATGAGCAGTTCTTC,CASSSGTQDNEQFF
once,NA,TRBJ2-1,TRBV15,TGTGCCACCAGCAGAGATATTGGAGGGGGGGGCAATGAGCAGTTCTTC,CATSRDIGGGGNEQFF
once,NA,TRBJ1-4,TRBV2,TGTGCCAGCAGTGTTAGAGGGAATAATGAAAAACTGTTTTTT,CASSVRGNNEKLFF
NA,TRBD1,TRBJ2-7,TRBV18,TGTGCCAGCTCACCGGGACAGGGGGTTACCGAGCAGTACTTC,CASSPGQGVTEQYF
NA,TRBD1,TRBJ2-5,TRBV15,TGTGCCACCAGCAGAGGCGGACAGGGGGCCGAGACCCAGTACTTC,CATSRGGQGAETQYF
NA,TRBD1,TRBJ1-2,TRBV2,TGTGCCAGCAGTGAAACGAGGGGGCTTGGCTACACCTTC,CASSETRGLGYTF
NA,NA,TRBJ2-7,TRBV18,TGTGCCAGCTCACCCGGACAGTCTTACGAGCAGTACTTC,CASSPGQSYEQYF
NA,NA,TRBJ2-7,TRBV5-5,TGTGCCAGCAGCTTGGGACAGTCCCCCCTTACCTACGAGCAGTACTTC,CASSLGQSPLTYEQYF
NA,NA,TRBJ1-1,TRBV16,TGTGCCAGCAGCCAATCCAGGATCGGGGGGACTGAAGCTTTCTTT,CASSQSRIGGTEAFF
NA,NA,TRBJ2-5,TRBV28,TGTGCCAGCAGTTTACGGCAGGGAGGTAGGGAGACCCAGTACTTC,CASSLRQGGRETQYF
NA,NA,TRBJ1-1,TRBV11-3,TGTGCCAGCAGCCTAGACGGGACTGAAGCTTTCTTT,CASSLDGTEAFF
few,TRBD1,TRBJ1-2,TRBV6-2/TRBV6-3,TGTGCCAGCAGTTACTCCCACGGGGGACGGGACAGCTATGGCTACACCTTC,CASSYSHGGRDSYGYTF
NA,NA,TRBJ2-3,TRBV12-3/TRBV12-4,TGTGCCAGCAGAGCTACGTCCACAGATACGCAGTATTTT,CASRATSTDTQYF
NA,TRBD2,TRBJ2-1,TRBV11-3,TGTGCCAGCAGCTTAGACTTAAGCGGGAGCACGGACAATGAGCAGTTCTTC,CASSLDLSGSTDNEQFF
NA,TRBD1,TRBJ1-5,TRBV3-1/TRBV3-2,TGTGCCAGCAGCCAAACAGGGGATCAGCCCCAGCATTTT,CASSQTGDQPQHF